The 9 T cell receptor gamma chains below all came from one sample that was sequenced in a study of intestinal T cells in coeliac disease. Using about 210 ng of biopsy DNA, TRG was amplified with LymphoTrack primers. With CATT, TCRdb re-called clones from the multiplex PCR reads. The repertoire holds fewer than 500 gamma-chain clones, with 45% as singletons. Each case's genomic DNA was extracted from ten approximately 5.5-µm formalin-fixed paraffin-embedded scrolls. The sequenced material came from a duodenal biopsy. The receptors here all came from a human donor who served as a control with a normal duodenal biopsy, not a healthy volunteer.

In this sample, this clone turned up once. The gene calls are TRGV3 and TRGJ1 or TRGJ2. In germline, CDR1 is VTNTFY, CDR2 YDVSTARD (reference sequence). This CDR3 region has 12 residues. V dropped 5 bases and J dropped 10; count of bases not matched to a gene: 11. CDR3 residues: CATWAAWWKKLF. The DNA of the CDR3 is TGTGCCACCTGGGCAGCCTGGTGGAAGAAACTCTTT.

This clone has just a few counts. The V gene is TRGV3, the J gene TRGJ1 or TRGJ2. The CDR3 is 15 residues long. V dropped 5 bases and J dropped 4; count of bases not matched to a gene: 14. Per germline, CDR1 VTNTFY and CDR2 YDVSTARD (reference sequence). Here the CDR3 DNA reads TGTGCCACCTGGGGACAGGCGTTCGGGTATTATAAGAAACTCTTT. Translation: CATWGQAFGYYKKLF.

Here the CDR3 DNA reads TGTGCTGCGAGCCTGGGGGGGAAACTCTTT. Residues: CAASLGGKLF. The chain couples TRGV10 to TRGJ1 or TRGJ2. TRGV10 is designated an ORF whose function remains uncertain. Germline trimming cut 11 bases from V and 12 bases from J; bases unmatched to any gene: 11. This CDR3 has 10 amino acids.

The J gene is TRGJ1 or TRGJ2, the V gene TRGV8. Germline loops: CDR1 VENAVY, CDR2 YDSYNSRV. J gave up 2 bases and V 6 bases, and 4 bases lay outside the gene matches. There are 12 residues in the CDR3. The CDR3 here is CATWIHYYKKLF. In nucleotides, the CDR3 is TGTGCCACCTGGATCCATTATTATAAGAAACTCTTT.

This chain joins TRGV10 and TRGJ1 or TRGJ2. TRGV10 is designated an ORF whose function remains uncertain. The CDR3 runs 9 residues. The V and J ends lost 8 bases and 16 bases, in that order; junction bases with no gene match: 9. The CDR3 region has the DNA TGTGCTGCGTGGGACTACCCCCTCTTT. Protein: CAAWDYPLF.

The rearrangement links TRGV10 to TRGJ1 or TRGJ2. TRGV10 is sorted into the ORF group, with uncertain function. The V and J ends lost 8 bases and 10 bases, in that order; junction bases with no gene match: 12. This CDR3 has 12 amino acids. Here the CDR3 reads CAAWDYPIKKLF. CDR3 sequence (DNA): TGTGCTGCGTGGGATTATCCTATCAAGAAACTCTTT.

This clone was seen only a few times. This DNA translates differently at residue 6 from the TCRdb protein, which is that of a much larger clone; a read error is likely, and the protein shown is the DNA's own translation. This rearrangement joins TRGV8 to TRGJP2. From germline, CDR1 is VENAVY and CDR2 YDSYNSRV. Losses at the gene ends were 4 bases for V and 1 base for J; bases not matched to a gene: 3. The CDR3 has 14 residues. The CDR3, as DNA: TGTGCCACCTGGGACTGTAGTAGTGATTGGATCAAGACGTTT. The encoded protein is CATWDCSSDWIKTF.

On this clone itself: The translation of this DNA and the TCRdb protein of a much larger clone differ at residue 8, probably owing to a read error; the protein shown here is translated from the DNA. Other nucleotide sequences from this sample produce the same CDR3. The rearrangement joins TRGV10 to TRGJ1 or TRGJ2. TRGV10 has ORF status, its function being uncertain. Losses at the gene ends were 8 bases for V and 1 base for J; bases not matched to a gene: 12. The CDR3 length is 15 residues. The CDR3 DNA sequence: TGTGCTGCGTGGGATTATCCCCGCAATTATTATAAGAAACTCTTT. Amino acids: CAAWDYPRNYYKKLF.

The V and J genes are TRGV3 and TRGJ1 or TRGJ2. Germline V lookup: CDR1 VTNTFY, CDR2 YDVSTARD (reference sequence). This CDR3 region has 12 residues. The V and J ends lost 5 bases and 11 bases, in that order; junction bases with no gene match: 12. CDR3 coding DNA: TGTGCCACCTGGGGACAGGCCACAGAGAAACTCTTT. The encoded protein is CATWGQATEKLF.